This entry lists 9 T cell receptor beta chains sequenced from one sample in a study of blood T cell repertoires in COVID-19. Sequencing used immunoSEQ multiplex PCR; TCRdb keeps in-frame clones, though not all of them. Of under 80,000 clones in the sample, roughly 92% were seen once. Sequenced: peripheral blood. The receptors originated from a human donor in a cohort sampled during active COVID-19.

This rearrangement joins TRBV27 to TRBJ1-1; 11 nucleotides line up with TRBD1. V dropped 5 bases and J dropped 1; count of bases not matched to a gene: 3. Germline values: CDR1 MNHEY, CDR2 SMNVEV (reference sequence). The CDR3 loop spans 15 amino acids. For the CDR3, the DNA is TGTGCCAGCAGTCCCGGGACAGGGGGGAACACTGAAGCTTTCTTT. Translated: CASSPGTGGNTEAFF.

The J gene is TRBJ2-7, the V gene TRBV5-6, with 7 bases aligning to TRBD1. CDR3 length: 13 amino acids. Per germline, CDR1 SGHDT and CDR2 YYEEEE. Trimming took 3 bases from V and 3 from J; bases not matched to a gene: 3. CDR3 region: CASSWGQSYEQYF. Here the CDR3 DNA reads TGTGCCAGCAGCTGGGGACAGAGCTACGAGCAGTACTTC.

V gene TRBV19 combines with J gene TRBJ2-2; tentatively, D is TRBD2 (7 bases). The CDR3 loop spans 15 amino acids. Trimming removed 9 bases at V and 6 bases at J, with 20 bases between. CDR1 and CDR2 from the germline V gene are LNHDA and SQIVND (reference sequence). CDR3: CASRTGGRIAGELFF. The CDR3 DNA is TGTGCCAGCCGCACGGGGGGCCGAATCGCCGGGGAGCTGTTTTTT.

V gene TRBV27 combines with J gene TRBJ2-7, with TRBD2 identical over 10 bases. The junction had 20 bases not matched to a gene; V was cut back by 6 bases and J by 6 bases. CDR1 is MNHEY and CDR2 is SMNVEV in the germline V gene (reference sequence). The CDR3 totals 18 residues. The CDR3 protein is CASSPGTGPAGGRGEQYF. As DNA, the CDR3 is TGTGCCAGCAGCCCCGGGACAGGTCCAGCGGGAGGGCGAGGCGAGCAGTACTTC.

V gene TRBV11-2 combines with J gene TRBJ1-3; TRBD1 matches 7 bases. Trimming at V came to 3 bases and at J to 12 bases, leaving 8 bases not matched to a gene. The germline V gene encodes CDR1 SGHAT and CDR2 FQNNGV. The CDR3 sequence is 13 residues long. The CDR3 here is CASSFNGQGGIYF. CDR3 in DNA: TGTGCCAGCAGCTTCAACGGCCAGGGGGGCATATATTTT.

The chain has TRBV30 and TRBJ1-5, with TRBD1 as a possible D gene (6 bases). There are 15 residues in the CDR3. The V and J ends lost 5 bases and 4 bases respectively, with 18 bases between them. Germline V CDR1 and CDR2: GTSNPN, SVGIG (reference sequence). The CDR3 sequence is CAWQDGTNVNQPQHF. CDR3 nucleotides: TGTGCCTGGCAAGACGGGACAAACGTTAATCAGCCCCAGCATTTT.

This sequence joins TRBV5-1 and TRBJ2-7; D is unclear. Trimming pared 1 base from V and 3 bases from J, leaving 5 bases between. Germline V gene lookup returns CDR1 SGHRS and CDR2 YFSETQ. The CDR3 extends over 12 amino acids. CDR3 DNA: TGCGCCAGCAGCTTGCACGGCTACGAGCAGTACTTC. It specifies CASSLHGYEQYF.

Worth noting for this clone: A read error may account for a junction end that differs from germline. The chain recombines TRBV7-7 with TRBJ2-1; 9 bases are shared with TRBD2. CDR1 is SSHAT and CDR2 is FNYEAQ in the germline V gene (reference sequence). CDR3 length equals 15 residues. The CDR3 coding sequence is TGTGCTAGCAGCCCTAGCGGGACCCCAAGCGGTGAGCAGTTCTTC. Encoded protein: CASSPSGTPSGEQFF.

This chain uses TRBV7-2 with TRBJ1-1; 7 nucleotides match TRBD1. V gave up 1 base and J gave up 10 bases; unmatched junction bases: 0. The CDR3 has 11 residues. Germline CDR1 reads SGHTA; CDR2 reads FQGNSA. CDR3: CASSLDRGAFF. CDR3 bases: TGTGCCAGCAGCTTAGACAGGGGAGCTTTCTTT.